The entry below describes one TCR beta chain. Sequenced by immunoSEQ multiplex PCR; TCRdb stores in-frame clones only, minus some. The sample lists about 64,000 clones, 80% to 95% occurring once. The record originates from a study of OX40 agonist ivuxolimab in advanced cancers. Study-wide background: Three dose-escalation patients had partial responses: one with hepatocellular carcinoma and two with cutaneous melanoma.

Trimming stripped 11 bases from V and 4 bases from J, with 17 bases between. Germline V gives CDR1 SNHLY, CDR2 FYNNEI. The CDR3 contains 14 residues. V usage is TRBV2 and J usage is TRBJ2-2; the D gene is possibly TRBD1 (6 bases). The sequencing used CD4+ or CD8+ T cells sorted from blood, collected in a trial of the OX40 agonist ivuxolimab. The sequence came from an adult with an advanced solid tumor such as melanoma, head and neck, liver or kidney cancer. CDR3 nucleotide sequence: TGTGCCGCGGAGGAACAGGGCGGCACCGGGGAGCTGTTTTTT. It specifies CAAEEQGGTGELFF.